This TCR beta chain is from a study of CD8 T cells in Susac syndrome. Germline values: CDR1 SEHNR, CDR2 FQNEAQ (reference sequence). The CDR3 is 14 residues long. The V and J ends lost 4 bases and 0 bases respectively, with 8 bases between them. TCR beta from blood CD8+ and CD4+ T cells was sequenced. The RNA input was roughly 0.45 to 1 ug, and it was reverse transcribed with random hexamers. TCRdb processed the immunoSEQ multiplex PCR reads anew with MiXCR; each CDR3 protein has one entry. This sample has 150,000 or so distinct CDR3 sequences, with roughly 94% found just once. Sample: CD8+ T cells from PBMCs. The receptor's source is a human donor with multiple sclerosis. The chain recombines TRBV7-9 with TRBJ2-3; D is unresolved. The CDR3, as DNA: TGTGCCAGCAGCTGGGAAGGTAGCACAGATACGCAGTATTTT. Translating it yields CASSWEGSTDTQYF.